Listed here are 20 T cell receptor beta chains from one sample, sequenced in a study of control samples from healthy donors and cancer patients. Generated by immunoSEQ multiplex PCR, the TCRdb table keeps only in-frame clones and is missing some. The sample table sets out fewer than 200,000 clones. The sample comprised blood. The receptor source for this set is a woman aged 30 to 39 in good health.

The chain carries TRBV27 and TRBJ1-1; a possible D gene is TRBD1 (5 bases). Germline lookup yields CDR1 MNHEY and CDR2 SMNVEV (reference sequence). V was trimmed by 1 base and J by 5 bases, leaving 11 bases between them. The CDR3 extends over 14 amino acids. The CDR3 sequence: CASSLYGGVTEAFF. As DNA, the CDR3 is TGTGCCAGCAGTTTATACGGGGGGGTGACTGAAGCTTTCTTT.

This rearrangement joins TRBV2 to TRBJ1-5; D ambiguous. The CDR3 extends over 16 amino acids. CDR1 is SNHLY and CDR2 is FYNNEI in the germline V gene. Deletions cut 5 bases from V and 12 bases from J, with 26 bases between. CDR3 in DNA: TGTGCCAGCAGTATCGATACCCTGGCCGCGGGATCGGGCCAGCATTTT. This sequence encodes CASSIDTLAAGSGQHF.

V usage is TRBV12-3 or TRBV12-4 and J usage is TRBJ2-2; D is possibly TRBD1 or TRBD2 (5 bases each). V lost 5 bases and J lost 6, with 10 bases in between. CDR3 length equals 13 residues. The CDR3 spells CASSLGVSGELFF. The CDR3 nucleotides are TGTGCCAGCAGTCTGGGGGTTTCCGGGGAGCTGTTTTTT.

The rearrangement joins TRBV19 to TRBJ2-5; 9 bases agree with TRBD2. Germline assignment: CDR1 LNHDA and CDR2 SQIVND (reference sequence). The CDR3 runs 14 residues. J lost 2 bases, V lost 5 bases, and 3 bases had no gene match. The CDR3 nucleotides read TGTGCCAGTAGTTTAGCGGGAGTTCAAGAGACCCAGTACTTC. This translates into CASSLAGVQETQYF.

The CDR3 region has the DNA TGTGCCAGTAGTATTCCCGGAAACACCATATATTTT. Residues: CASSIPGNTIYF. This rearrangement joins TRBV19 to TRBJ1-3; D is uncertain. The germline V gene has CDR1 LNHDA and CDR2 SQIVND (reference sequence). Trimming left V 3 bases short and J 4 bases short, with 4 bases between. This CDR3 contains 12 residues.

The chain employs TRBV10-2 and TRBJ2-3; 10 bases are a match to TRBD2. Germline values: CDR1 WSHSY, CDR2 SAAADI. This CDR3 has 14 amino acids. The V and J ends lost 6 bases and 4 bases, in that order; junction bases with no gene match: 4. The CDR3 sequence is CASRAGGPSDTQYF. CDR3 coding DNA: TGCGCCAGCAGAGCGGGGGGGCCATCAGATACGCAGTATTTT.

The chain uses TRBV18 and TRBJ1-5; 9 bases are shared with TRBD1. Germline V lookup: CDR1 KGHSH, CDR2 LQKENI. The V segment lost 3 bases and the J segment 3 bases; nucleotides outside the gene matches: 9. The CDR3 contains 17 residues. The CDR3 nucleotides read TGTGCCAGCTCACCTAAGACCGGGACAGGGAACAATCAGCCCCAGCATTTT. As protein: CASSPKTGTGNNQPQHF.

The chain recombines TRBV7-2 with TRBJ1-5; D is ambiguous. Trimming removed 2 bases from V and 5 bases from J, with 4 bases in between. This CDR3 spans 12 amino acids. CDR1 and CDR2 from the germline V gene are SGHTA and FQGNSA. The CDR3 spells CASSLRDQPQHF. The CDR3, as DNA: TGTGCCAGCAGCTTAAGAGATCAGCCCCAGCATTTT.

This chain uses TRBV10-2 with TRBJ2-1, with no clear D. Germline loops: CDR1 WSHSY, CDR2 SAAADI. V shed 1 base and J shed 5 bases, with 18 bases lying between them. The CDR3 contains 17 residues. The CDR3 here is CASSEFFRVVPHNEQFF. The CDR3 DNA follows: TGCGCCAGCAGTGAGTTTTTTAGGGTAGTTCCTCACAATGAGCAGTTCTTC.

J is TRBJ1-1 and V is TRBV30; tentatively, D is TRBD1 (5 bases). The germline V gene encodes CDR1 GTSNPN and CDR2 SVGIG (reference sequence). This CDR3 comprises 11 residues. Trimming shortened V by 3 bases and J by 11 bases, and 13 bases separated the two germline ends. Here the CDR3 DNA reads TGTGCCTGGAGACGGCAGGGACGGGCTTTCTTT. This sequence encodes CAWRRQGRAFF.

This sequence joins TRBV4-1 and TRBJ1-1, with TRBD1 matching over 9 bases. The V segment lost 3 bases and the J segment 4 bases; nucleotides outside the gene matches: 18. This CDR3 is built from 19 residues. Germline CDR1 and CDR2: MGHRA and YSYEKL. This chain's CDR3 is CASSHQRVGTGPFGTEAFF. CDR3 in DNA: TGCGCCAGCAGCCATCAACGCGTGGGGACAGGGCCCTTCGGCACTGAAGCTTTCTTT.

The chain employs TRBV6-5 and TRBJ1-2; 8 nucleotides match TRBD1. The germline V gene has CDR1 MNHEY and CDR2 SVGAGI. Losses at the gene ends were 7 bases for V and 4 bases for J; bases not matched to a gene: 5. The CDR3 extends over 13 amino acids. The CDR3 nucleotides read TGTGCCAGCATCTCCACAGGGGGCTATGGCTACACCTTC. It specifies CASISTGGYGYTF.

The gene calls are TRBV7-8 and TRBJ1-1; 8 bases line up with TRBD1. Trimming cost V 5 bases and J 1 base; bases outside gene matches: 3. The length of the CDR3 is 14 residues. Germline assignment: CDR1 SGHVS and CDR2 FQNEAQ. CDR3 coding DNA: TGTGCCAGCAGCGGGGACAGGAGGAACACTGAAGCTTTCTTT. Amino acid sequence: CASSGDRRNTEAFF.

CDR3: CASFQGGQLRNTEAFF. DNA of the CDR3: TGTGCCTCCTTCCAGGGGGGCCAACTTAGGAACACTGAAGCTTTCTTT. The chain is built from TRBV19 and TRBJ1-1; 7 bases fit TRBD1. The germline gives CDR1 LNHDA, CDR2 SQIVND (reference sequence). CDR3 length equals 16 residues. After removal of 11 bases from V and 1 base from J, the junction contained 16 bases not matched to a gene.

The chain employs TRBV28 and TRBJ2-4; D is perhaps TRBD1 (6 bases). Per the germline V gene, CDR1 is MDHEN and CDR2 is SYDVKM. This CDR3 region has 15 residues. Trimming took off 6 bases at V and 0 bases at J, with 12 bases between the two ends. CDR3 amino acids: CASSRTVLAKNIQYF. For the CDR3, the DNA is TGTGCCAGCAGCCGGACAGTCTTAGCCAAAAACATTCAGTACTTC.

V gene TRBV2 combines with J gene TRBJ2-3, with D uncertain. The CDR3 is 11 residues long. Per the germline V gene, CDR1 is SNHLY and CDR2 is FYNNEI. V was pared by 4 bases and J by 5 bases, with 4 bases between. The CDR3 nucleotides are TGTGCCAGCAGTGTGAGAGATACGCAGTATTTT. It is translated as CASSVRDTQYF.

The V and J genes are TRBV4-2 and TRBJ1-2; D gene uncertain. Per germline, CDR1 LGHNA and CDR2 YNFKEQ. CDR3 length: 11 amino acids. The V gene lost 1 base and the J gene lost 8 bases, with 5 bases spanning the gap. CDR3 nucleotide sequence: TGTGCCAGCAGCCAAGGCCGGGGCTACACCTTC. This encodes CASSQGRGYTF.

The V call is TRBV28, the J call TRBJ1-2; no clear D. Germline loops: CDR1 MDHEN, CDR2 SYDVKM. The CDR3 is 11 residues long. The germline V and J ends were trimmed by 6 bases and 8 bases, with 10 bases remaining between them. The CDR3 DNA follows: TGTGCCAGCAGATTGCGGGCAGGCTACACCTTC. Its translation is CASRLRAGYTF.

The rearrangement joins TRBV18 to TRBJ2-7, with TRBD1 identical over 8 bases. V was clipped by 3 bases and J by 3 bases; unmatched bases: 10. CDR3 size: 16 residues. Looked up from germline, CDR1 is KGHSH and CDR2 is LQKENI. The CDR3 is CASSPRLQGENYEQYF. As DNA, the CDR3 is TGTGCCAGCTCACCGCGGCTACAGGGGGAAAACTACGAGCAGTACTTC. Full variable domain (remainder filled in from reference TRBV18 and TRBJ2-7): NAGVMQNPRHLVRRRGQEARLRCSPMKGHSHVYWYRQLPEEGLKFMVYLQKENIIDESGMPKERFSAEFPKEGPSILRIQQVVRGDSAAYFCASSPRLQGENYEQYFGPGTRLTVT.

The chain carries TRBV19 and TRBJ2-2; a weak D match, TRBD1 (5 bases). This CDR3 spans 13 amino acids. Germline CDR1 is LNHDA and CDR2 is SQIVND (reference sequence). Trimming removed 0 bases at V and 6 bases at J, with 5 bases between. The DNA for the CDR3 is TGTGCCAGTAGTATAGAAGGGGCCGGGGAGCTGTTTTTT. It is translated as CASSIEGAGELFF. The whole variable domain, remainder taken from reference TRBV19 and TRBJ2-2, is DGGITQSPKYLFRKEGQNVTLSCEQNLNHDAMYWYRQDPGQGLRLIYYSQIVNDFQKGDIAEGYSVSREKKESFPLTVTSAQKNPTAFYLCASSIEGAGELFFGEGSRLTVL.